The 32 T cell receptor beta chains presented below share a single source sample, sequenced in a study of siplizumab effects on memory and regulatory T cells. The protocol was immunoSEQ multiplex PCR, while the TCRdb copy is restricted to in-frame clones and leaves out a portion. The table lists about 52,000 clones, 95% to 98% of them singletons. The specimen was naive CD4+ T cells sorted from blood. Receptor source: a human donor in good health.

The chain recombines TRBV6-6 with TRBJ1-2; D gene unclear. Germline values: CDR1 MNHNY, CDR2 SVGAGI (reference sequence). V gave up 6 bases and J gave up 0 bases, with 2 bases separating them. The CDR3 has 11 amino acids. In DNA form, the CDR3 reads TGTGCCAGCAGGGCTAACTATGGCTACACCTTC. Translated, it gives CASRANYGYTF.

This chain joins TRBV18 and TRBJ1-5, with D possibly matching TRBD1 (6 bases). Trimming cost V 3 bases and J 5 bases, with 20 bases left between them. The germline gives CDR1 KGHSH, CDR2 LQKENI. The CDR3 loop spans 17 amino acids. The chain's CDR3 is CASSPNLRGSHYQPQHF. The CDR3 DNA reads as TGTGCCAGCTCACCGAACCTAAGGGGGTCTCACTATCAGCCCCAGCATTTT. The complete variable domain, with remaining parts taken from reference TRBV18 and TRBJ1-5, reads NAGVMQNPRHLVRRRGQEARLRCSPMKGHSHVYWYRQLPEEGLKFMVYLQKENIIDESGMPKERFSAEFPKEGPSILRIQQVVRGDSAAYFCASSPNLRGSHYQPQHFGDGTRLSIL.

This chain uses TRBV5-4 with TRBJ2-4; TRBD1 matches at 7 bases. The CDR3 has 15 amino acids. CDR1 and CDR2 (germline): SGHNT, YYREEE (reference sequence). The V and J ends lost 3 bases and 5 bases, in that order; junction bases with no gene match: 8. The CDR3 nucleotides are TGTGCCAGCAGCTCCACGACAGGGCCCCAAAACATTCAGTACTTC. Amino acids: CASSSTTGPQNIQYF.

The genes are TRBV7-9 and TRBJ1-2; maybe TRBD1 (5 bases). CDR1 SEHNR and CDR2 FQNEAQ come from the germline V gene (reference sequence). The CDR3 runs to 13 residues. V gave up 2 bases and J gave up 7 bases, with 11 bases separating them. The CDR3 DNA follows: TGTGCCAGCAGCTTACTGGGGGGTAGTGGCTACACCTTC. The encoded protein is CASSLLGGSGYTF.

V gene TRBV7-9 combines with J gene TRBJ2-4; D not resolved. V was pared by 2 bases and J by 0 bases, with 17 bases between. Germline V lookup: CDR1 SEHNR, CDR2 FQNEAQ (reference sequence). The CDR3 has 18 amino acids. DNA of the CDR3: TGTGCCAGCAGCTTAATGGGCTATCCCACACTAGCCAAAAACATTCAGTACTTC. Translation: CASSLMGYPTLAKNIQYF.

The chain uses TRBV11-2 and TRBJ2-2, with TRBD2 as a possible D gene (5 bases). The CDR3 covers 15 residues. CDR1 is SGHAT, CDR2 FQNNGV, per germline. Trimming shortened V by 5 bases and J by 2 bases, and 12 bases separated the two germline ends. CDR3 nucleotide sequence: TGTGCCAGCAGCCCCGGACTGAGAAACACCGGGGAGCTGTTTTTT. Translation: CASSPGLRNTGELFF.

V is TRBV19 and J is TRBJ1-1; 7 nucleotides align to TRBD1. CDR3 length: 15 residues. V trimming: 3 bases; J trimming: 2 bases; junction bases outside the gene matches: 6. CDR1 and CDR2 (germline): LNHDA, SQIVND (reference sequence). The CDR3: CASSMGTAHNTEAFF. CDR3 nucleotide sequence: TGTGCCAGTAGTATGGGGACAGCTCATAACACTGAAGCTTTCTTT.

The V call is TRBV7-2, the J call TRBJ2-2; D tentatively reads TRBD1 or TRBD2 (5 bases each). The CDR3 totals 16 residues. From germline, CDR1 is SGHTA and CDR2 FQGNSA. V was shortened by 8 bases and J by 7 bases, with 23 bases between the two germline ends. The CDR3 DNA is TGTGCCAGCCTCCCGGGACGGCCTGGGACGGGCGGGGAGCTGTTTTTT. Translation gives CASLPGRPGTGGELFF.

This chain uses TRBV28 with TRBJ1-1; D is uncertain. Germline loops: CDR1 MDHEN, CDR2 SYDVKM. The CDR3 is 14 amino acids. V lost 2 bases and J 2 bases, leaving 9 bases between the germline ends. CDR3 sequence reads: CASSLRQLNTEAFF. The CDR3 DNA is TGTGCCAGCAGTTTACGGCAGCTTAACACTGAAGCTTTCTTT.

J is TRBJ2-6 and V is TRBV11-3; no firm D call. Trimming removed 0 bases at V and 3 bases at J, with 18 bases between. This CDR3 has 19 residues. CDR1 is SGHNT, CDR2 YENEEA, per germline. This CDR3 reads CASSLEIIGSLLGANVLTF. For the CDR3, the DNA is TGTGCCAGCAGCTTAGAGATTATTGGTTCGTTACTTGGGGCCAACGTCCTGACTTTC.

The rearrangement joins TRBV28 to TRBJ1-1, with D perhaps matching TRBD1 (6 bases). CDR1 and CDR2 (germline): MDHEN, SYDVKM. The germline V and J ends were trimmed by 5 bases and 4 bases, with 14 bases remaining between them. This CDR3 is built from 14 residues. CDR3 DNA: TGTGCCAGCAGTCGACCAGGGGCATTCACTGAAGCTTTCTTT. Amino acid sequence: CASSRPGAFTEAFF.

In DNA, the CDR3 is TGTGCCAGCTCACCAGACAACCAGAACACTGAAGCTTTCTTT. Translating it yields CASSPDNQNTEAFF. The chain carries TRBV18 and TRBJ1-1; D is unclear. This CDR3 has 14 amino acids. CDR1 is KGHSH and CDR2 is LQKENI in the germline V gene. The V end lost 2 bases, the J end lost 1 base, and 8 bases lay between the germline ends.

The CDR3 sequence is CASSRTGGQFF. The CDR3 bases are TGTGCCAGCTCACGGACAGGGGGGCAGTTCTTC. The genes are TRBV18 and TRBJ2-1; TRBD1 matches at 10 bases. The CDR3 runs to 11 residues. The ends lost 4 bases at V and 12 bases at J; junction bases unmatched: 0. Germline-derived CDR1 and CDR2 are KGHSH and LQKENI.

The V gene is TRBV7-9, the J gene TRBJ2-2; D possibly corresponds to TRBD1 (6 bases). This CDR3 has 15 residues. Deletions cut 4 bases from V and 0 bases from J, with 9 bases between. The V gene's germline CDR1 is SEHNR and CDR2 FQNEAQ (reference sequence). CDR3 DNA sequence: TGTGCCAGCAGCTGGGGGCGAACGAACACCGGGGAGCTGTTTTTT. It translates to CASSWGRTNTGELFF. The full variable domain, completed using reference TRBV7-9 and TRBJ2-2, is DTGVSQNPRHKITKRGQNVTFRCDPISEHNRLYWYRQTLGQGPEFLTYFQNEAQLEKSRLLSDRFSAERPKGSFSTLEIQRTEQGDSAMYLCASSWGRTNTGELFFGEGSRLTVL.

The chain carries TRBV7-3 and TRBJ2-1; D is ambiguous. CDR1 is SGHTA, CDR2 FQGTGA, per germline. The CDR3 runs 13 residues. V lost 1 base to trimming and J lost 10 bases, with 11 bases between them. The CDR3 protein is CASSLMHHQEQFF. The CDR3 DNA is TGTGCCAGCAGCTTAATGCACCATCAGGAGCAGTTCTTC.

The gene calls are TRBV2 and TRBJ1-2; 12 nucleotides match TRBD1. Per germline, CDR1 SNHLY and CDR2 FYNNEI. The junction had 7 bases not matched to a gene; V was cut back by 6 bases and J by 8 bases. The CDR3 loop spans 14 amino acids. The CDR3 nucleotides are TGTGCCAGCAGGGAGGGGACAGGGGGCTTCGGCTACACCTTC. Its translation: CASREGTGGFGYTF.

CDR3 amino acids: CASSLSGNSNQPQHF. Written as DNA, the CDR3 is TGCGCCAGCAGCTTGTCCGGGAATAGCAATCAGCCCCAGCATTTT. The rearrangement links TRBV5-1 to TRBJ1-5; D is unresolved. Trimming shortened V by 1 base and J by 0 bases, and 8 bases separated the two germline ends. The CDR3 runs 15 residues. Germline CDR1 SGHRS, CDR2 YFSETQ.

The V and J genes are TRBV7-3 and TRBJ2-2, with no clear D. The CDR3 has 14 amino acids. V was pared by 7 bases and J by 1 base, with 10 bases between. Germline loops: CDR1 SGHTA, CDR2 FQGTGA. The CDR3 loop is CASNWGQNTGELFF. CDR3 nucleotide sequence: TGTGCCAGCAATTGGGGTCAGAACACCGGGGAGCTGTTTTTT.

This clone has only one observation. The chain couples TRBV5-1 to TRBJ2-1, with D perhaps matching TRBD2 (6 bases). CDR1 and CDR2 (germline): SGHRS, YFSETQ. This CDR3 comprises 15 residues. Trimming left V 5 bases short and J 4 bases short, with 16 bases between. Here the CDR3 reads CASSLTSSPYNEQFF. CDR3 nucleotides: TGCGCCAGCAGTTTAACTAGCAGCCCATACAATGAGCAGTTCTTC.

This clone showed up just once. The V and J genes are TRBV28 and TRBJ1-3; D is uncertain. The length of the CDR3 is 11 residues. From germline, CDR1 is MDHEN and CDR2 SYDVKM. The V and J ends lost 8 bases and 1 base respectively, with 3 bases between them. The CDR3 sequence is CASGSGNTIYF. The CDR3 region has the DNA TGTGCCAGCGGGTCTGGAAACACCATATATTTT. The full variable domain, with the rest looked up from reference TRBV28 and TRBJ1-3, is DVKVTQSSRYLVKRTGEKVFLECVQDMDHENMFWYRQDPGLGLRLIYFSYDVKMKEKGDIPEGYSVSREKKERFSLILESASTNQTSMYLCASGSGNTIYFGEGSWLTVV.

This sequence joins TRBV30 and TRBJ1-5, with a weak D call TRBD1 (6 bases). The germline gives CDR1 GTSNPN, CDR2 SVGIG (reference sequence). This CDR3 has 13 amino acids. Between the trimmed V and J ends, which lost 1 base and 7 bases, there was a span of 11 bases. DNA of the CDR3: TGTGCCTGGAGTGGGCAGGGGCTACAGCCCCAGCATTTT. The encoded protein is CAWSGQGLQPQHF.

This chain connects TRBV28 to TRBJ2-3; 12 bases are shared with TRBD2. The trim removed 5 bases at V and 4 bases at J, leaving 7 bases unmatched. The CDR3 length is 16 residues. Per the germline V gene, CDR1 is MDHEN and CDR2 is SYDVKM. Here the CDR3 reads CASSPGLAGLADTQYF. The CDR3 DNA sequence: TGTGCCAGCAGTCCAGGACTAGCGGGATTGGCAGATACGCAGTATTTT.

CDR3 protein: CASTVRSNTEAFF. CDR3 nucleotides: TGTGCCAGCACCGTCCGGTCGAACACTGAAGCTTTCTTT. The chain employs TRBV25-1 and TRBJ1-1; no firm D call. Trimming took off 7 bases at V and 1 base at J, with 10 bases between the two ends. The CDR3 loop spans 13 amino acids. Germline V gene data show CDR1 as MGHDK and CDR2 as SYGVNS. The whole variable domain, remainder taken from reference TRBV25-1 and TRBJ1-1, is EADIYQTPRYLVIGTGKKITLECSQTMGHDKMYWYQQDPGMELHLIHYSYGVNSTEKGDLSSESTVSRIRTEHFPLTLESARPSHTSQYLCASTVRSNTEAFFGQGTRLTVV.

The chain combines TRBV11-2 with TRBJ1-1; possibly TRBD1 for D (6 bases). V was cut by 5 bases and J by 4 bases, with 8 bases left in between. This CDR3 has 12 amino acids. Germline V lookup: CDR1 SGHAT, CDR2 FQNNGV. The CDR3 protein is CASSKGGTEAFF. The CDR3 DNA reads TGTGCCAGCAGCAAGGGGGGCACTGAAGCTTTCTTT.

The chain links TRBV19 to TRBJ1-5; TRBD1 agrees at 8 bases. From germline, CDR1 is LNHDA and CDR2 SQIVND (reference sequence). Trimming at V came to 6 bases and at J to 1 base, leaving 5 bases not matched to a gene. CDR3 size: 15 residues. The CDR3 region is CASREYRGSNQPQHF. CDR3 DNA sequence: TGTGCCAGTAGGGAATACAGGGGGAGCAATCAGCCCCAGCATTTT. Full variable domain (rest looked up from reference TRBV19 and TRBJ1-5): DGGITQSPKYLFRKEGQNVTLSCEQNLNHDAMYWYRQDPGQGLRLIYYSQIVNDFQKGDIAEGYSVSREKKESFPLTVTSAQKNPTAFYLCASREYRGSNQPQHFGDGTRLSIL.

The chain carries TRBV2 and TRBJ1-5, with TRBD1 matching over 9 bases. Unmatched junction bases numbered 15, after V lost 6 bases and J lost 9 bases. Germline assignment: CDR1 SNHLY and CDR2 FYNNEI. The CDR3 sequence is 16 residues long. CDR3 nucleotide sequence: TGTGCCAGCAGCGGCGGACCAATGACAGGGGGGCCGCCCCAGCATTTT. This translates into CASSGGPMTGGPPQHF.

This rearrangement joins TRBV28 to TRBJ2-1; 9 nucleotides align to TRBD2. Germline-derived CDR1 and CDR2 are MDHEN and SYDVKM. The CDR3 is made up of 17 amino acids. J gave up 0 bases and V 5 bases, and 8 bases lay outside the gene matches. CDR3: CASSPSSGISSYNEQFF. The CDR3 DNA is TGTGCCAGCAGTCCATCTAGCGGGATAAGCTCCTACAATGAGCAGTTCTTC.

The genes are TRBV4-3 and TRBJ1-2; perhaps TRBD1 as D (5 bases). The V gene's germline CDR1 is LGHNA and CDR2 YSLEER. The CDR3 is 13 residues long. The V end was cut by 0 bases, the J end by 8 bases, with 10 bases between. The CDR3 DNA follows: TGCGCCAGCAGCCAAGAAATTGGGGCCGGCTACACCTTC. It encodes CASSQEIGAGYTF.

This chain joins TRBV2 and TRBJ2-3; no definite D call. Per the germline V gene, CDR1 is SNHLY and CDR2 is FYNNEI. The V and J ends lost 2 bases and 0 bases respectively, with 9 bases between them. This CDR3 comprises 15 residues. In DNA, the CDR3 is TGTGCCAGCAGTGAACGGAGATTTAGCACAGATACGCAGTATTTT. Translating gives CASSERRFSTDTQYF.

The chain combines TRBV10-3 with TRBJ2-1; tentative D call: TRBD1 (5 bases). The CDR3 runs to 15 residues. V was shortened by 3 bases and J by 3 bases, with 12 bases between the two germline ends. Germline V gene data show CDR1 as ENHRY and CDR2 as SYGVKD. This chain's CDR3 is CAISDPRALYNEQFF. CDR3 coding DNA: TGTGCCATCAGTGATCCCAGGGCCCTCTACAATGAGCAGTTCTTC.

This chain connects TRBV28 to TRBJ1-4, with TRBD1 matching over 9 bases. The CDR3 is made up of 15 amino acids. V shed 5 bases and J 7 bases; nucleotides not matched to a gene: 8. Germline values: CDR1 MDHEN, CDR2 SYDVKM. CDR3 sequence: CASSRSGTGIEKLFF. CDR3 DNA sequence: TGTGCCAGCAGTAGATCCGGGACAGGGATTGAAAAACTGTTTTTT.

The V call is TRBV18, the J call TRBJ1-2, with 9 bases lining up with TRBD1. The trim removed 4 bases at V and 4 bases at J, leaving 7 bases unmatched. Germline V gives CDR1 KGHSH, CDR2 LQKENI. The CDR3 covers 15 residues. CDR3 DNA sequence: TGTGCCAGCTCACTTAAGCAGACAGGGGGCTATGGCTACACCTTC. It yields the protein CASSLKQTGGYGYTF.